Listed below are T cell receptor beta chains from one sample, sequenced in a study of blood T cells in healthy people across ages. One entry per CDR3 protein results from TCRdb running MiXCR on the 5' RACE reads. Here the sample spans fewer than 2,000,000 distinct CDR3 sequences, roughly two fifths being singletons. Sequenced: blood. The source is a human donor in good health. Both conserved end residues are part of each CDR3. D genes are given only for firm matches. Clone size, where shown, is once, few, many, or a class for clones that have expanded.

abundance: -
d_gene: -
j_gene: TRBJ2-7
v_gene: TRBV15
CDR3aa: CATSRGLGSYEQYF
CDR3nt: TGTGCCACCAGCAGAGGTTTAGGTTCCTACGAGCAGTACTTC

abundance: -
d_gene: -
j_gene: TRBJ2-3
v_gene: TRBV7-2
CDR3aa: CASSFRTSAGSTDTQYF
CDR3nt: TGTGCCAGCAGCTTCCGGACATCCGCAGGCAGCACAGATACGCAGTATTTT

abundance: -
d_gene: -
j_gene: TRBJ2-7
v_gene: TRBV11-2
CDR3aa: CASSLPGQFWRYF
CDR3nt: TGTGCCAGCAGCCTCCCCGGACAGTTCTGGCGGTACTTC

abundance: -
d_gene: TRBD2
j_gene: TRBJ2-1
v_gene: TRBV9
CDR3aa: CAGSGGPTRDEQFF
CDR3nt: TGTGCCGGCAGCGGGGGGCCCACTCGGGATGAGCAGTTCTTC

abundance: -
d_gene: -
j_gene: TRBJ2-5
v_gene: TRBV4-3
CDR3aa: CASSQQQGQGTQYF
CDR3nt: TGCGCCAGCAGCCAACAACAGGGTCAAGGGACCCAGTACTTC

abundance: many
d_gene: -
j_gene: TRBJ1-2
v_gene: TRBV4-1
CDR3aa: CASSQVSTNYGYTF
CDR3nt: TGCGCCAGCAGCCAAGTCTCAACTAACTATGGCTACACCTTC

abundance: few
d_gene: TRBD1
j_gene: TRBJ2-2
v_gene: TRBV6-6
CDR3aa: CASSRTGGTGELFF
CDR3nt: TGTGCCAGCAGTCGAACAGGGGGTACCGGGGAGCTGTTTTTT

abundance: few
d_gene: -
j_gene: TRBJ2-7
v_gene: TRBV6-6
CDR3aa: CASVRAGESYEQYF
CDR3nt: TGTGCCAGCGTACGGGCAGGGGAATCCTACGAGCAGTACTTC

abundance: few
d_gene: TRBD2
j_gene: TRBJ2-3
v_gene: TRBV4-3
CDR3aa: CASGDSGGTDTQYF
CDR3nt: TGCGCCAGCGGGGATAGCGGGGGCACAGATACGCAGTATTTT

abundance: -
d_gene: -
j_gene: TRBJ2-1
v_gene: TRBV2
CDR3aa: CASSESQGGHNEQFF
CDR3nt: TGTGCCAGCAGTGAAAGCCAGGGGGGACACAATGAGCAGTTCTTC

abundance: -
d_gene: -
j_gene: TRBJ2-3
v_gene: TRBV7-2
CDR3aa: CASSLNRGAGPDTQYF
CDR3nt: TGTGCCAGCAGCTTAAATCGTGGAGCTGGCCCAGATACGCAGTATTTT

abundance: few
d_gene: TRBD1
j_gene: TRBJ1-5
v_gene: TRBV5-6
CDR3aa: CASSSIWDRGEQPQHF
CDR3nt: TGTGCCAGCAGCTCAATATGGGACAGGGGGGAACAGCCCCAGCATTTT

abundance: -
d_gene: TRBD1
j_gene: TRBJ2-3
v_gene: TRBV7-3
CDR3aa: CASSLGRDRTTGTQYF
CDR3nt: TGTGCCAGCAGCTTAGGCCGGGACAGGACCACAGGTACGCAGTATTTT

abundance: -
d_gene: -
j_gene: TRBJ2-4
v_gene: TRBV28
CDR3aa: CASTTFWGNKNIQYF
CDR3nt: TGTGCCAGCACGACGTTTTGGGGAAACAAAAACATTCAGTACTTC

abundance: few
d_gene: -
j_gene: TRBJ1-2
v_gene: TRBV6-5
CDR3aa: CASSYSREGSGYTF
CDR3nt: TGTGCCAGCAGTTACTCGAGGGAGGGATCCGGCTACACCTTC

abundance: -
d_gene: -
j_gene: TRBJ2-1
v_gene: TRBV27
CDR3aa: CASSPITGQIYNEQFF
CDR3nt: TGTGCCAGCAGTCCAATCACAGGACAGATATACAATGAGCAGTTCTTC

abundance: few
d_gene: -
j_gene: TRBJ2-5
v_gene: TRBV6-1
CDR3aa: CASSEVVGAFETQYF
CDR3nt: TGTGCCAGCAGTGAAGTGGTGGGGGCCTTTGAGACCCAGTACTTC

abundance: -
d_gene: -
j_gene: TRBJ2-5
v_gene: TRBV3-1
CDR3aa: CASSQHTGRETQYF
CDR3nt: TGTGCCAGCAGCCAACACACAGGGAGGGAGACCCAGTACTTC

abundance: few
d_gene: TRBD2
j_gene: TRBJ2-5
v_gene: TRBV24-1
CDR3aa: CATSDSGGETQYF
CDR3nt: TGTGCCACCAGTGATAGCGGGGGGGAGACCCAGTACTTC

abundance: -
d_gene: TRBD1
j_gene: TRBJ2-7
v_gene: TRBV7-8
CDR3aa: CASSFSTGYYEQYF
CDR3nt: TGTGCCAGCAGCTTCTCGACAGGGTACTACGAGCAGTACTTC

abundance: -
d_gene: TRBD2
j_gene: TRBJ2-5
v_gene: TRBV29-1
CDR3aa: CSVVISGGAGETQYF
CDR3nt: TGCAGCGTTGTGATTAGCGGGGGGGCCGGAGAGACCCAGTACTTC

abundance: few
d_gene: -
j_gene: TRBJ1-4
v_gene: TRBV3-1
CDR3aa: CASSKRHAEKLFF
CDR3nt: TGTGCCAGCAGCAAACGACATGCTGAAAAACTGTTTTTT

abundance: few
d_gene: -
j_gene: TRBJ2-5
v_gene: TRBV20-1
CDR3aa: CSARDITHAQETQYF
CDR3nt: TGCAGTGCTAGAGATATAACTCATGCACAAGAGACCCAGTACTTC

abundance: -
d_gene: -
j_gene: TRBJ2-1
v_gene: TRBV4-3
CDR3aa: CASSQDRGIQGDNEQFF
CDR3nt: TGCGCCAGCAGCCAAGATCGGGGAATACAGGGAGACAATGAGCAGTTCTTC

abundance: -
d_gene: TRBD2
j_gene: TRBJ2-1
v_gene: TRBV11-2
CDR3aa: CASSLGTSGRASEQFF
CDR3nt: TGTGCCAGCAGCTTAGGAACTAGCGGGAGGGCCAGTGAGCAGTTCTTC

abundance: -
d_gene: -
j_gene: TRBJ2-7
v_gene: TRBV4-3
CDR3aa: CASSQNRVYEQYF
CDR3nt: TGCGCCAGCAGCCAAAACAGGGTCTACGAGCAGTACTTC

abundance: many
d_gene: -
j_gene: TRBJ2-5
v_gene: TRBV6-2/TRBV6-3
CDR3aa: CASSDYQETQYF
CDR3nt: TGTGCCAGCAGTGACTACCAAGAGACCCAGTACTTC

abundance: -
d_gene: -
j_gene: TRBJ1-5
v_gene: TRBV6-5
CDR3aa: CASSYSSKDSNQPQHF
CDR3nt: TGTGCCAGCAGTTACTCATCCAAGGATAGCAATCAGCCCCAGCATTTT

abundance: few
d_gene: TRBD1
j_gene: TRBJ1-2
v_gene: TRBV5-4
CDR3aa: CASMRTGDGYTF
CDR3nt: TGTGCCAGCATGCGGACAGGGGATGGCTACACCTTC

abundance: few
d_gene: -
j_gene: TRBJ2-1
v_gene: TRBV12-3/TRBV12-4
CDR3aa: CASSSLGFGAHNEQFF
CDR3nt: TGTGCCAGCAGTTCCCTAGGGTTTGGGGCCCACAATGAGCAGTTCTTC

abundance: -
d_gene: TRBD1
j_gene: TRBJ1-1
v_gene: TRBV20-1
CDR3aa: CSAHRTGRLSAFF
CDR3nt: TGCAGTGCTCATAGGACAGGGCGGTTGTCAGCTTTCTTT

abundance: few
d_gene: -
j_gene: TRBJ2-5
v_gene: TRBV6-6
CDR3aa: CASTKGTPNQMQYF
CDR3nt: TGTGCCAGCACCAAGGGGACTCCTAACCAAATGCAGTACTTC

abundance: -
d_gene: -
j_gene: TRBJ2-3
v_gene: TRBV12-3/TRBV12-4
CDR3aa: CASSSRDGRNTDTQYF
CDR3nt: TGTGCCAGCAGTTCCCGGGACGGCCGTAACACAGATACGCAGTATTTT

abundance: few
d_gene: -
j_gene: TRBJ2-4
v_gene: TRBV19
CDR3aa: CASSIPMLSKNIQYF
CDR3nt: TGTGCCAGTAGTATCCCCATGCTATCCAAAAACATTCAGTACTTC